These 22 T cell receptor beta chains originate from one sample sequenced in a study of PD-L1 blockade in urothelial cancer. The method was immunoSEQ multiplex PCR; TCRdb's version includes in-frame clones alone and lacks a portion of them. The data contain roughly 60,000 clones, approximately 80% of them singletons. The material sequenced was PBMCs, taken around atezolizumab (anti-PD-L1) treatment. The receptor source for this set is a man between 65 and 85 years old with urothelial cancer.

The V gene is TRBV13, the J gene TRBJ2-7; 7 nucleotides align to TRBD2. This CDR3 is 16 amino acids long. The germline gives CDR1 PRHDT, CDR2 FYEKMQ (reference sequence). V lost 0 bases, J lost 2 bases, and 7 bases stayed unmatched. The CDR3 loop is CASSLGRLADTYEQYF. The CDR3 DNA reads TGTGCCAGCAGCTTAGGAAGACTAGCAGACACCTACGAGCAGTACTTC.

The chain recombines TRBV5-1 with TRBJ2-1; D is undetermined. CDR3 length: 15 amino acids. The germline CDR1 and CDR2 sequences are SGHRS and YFSETQ. Trimming removed 0 bases from V and 0 bases from J, with 7 bases in between. CDR3 sequence: CASSLDSSSYNEQFF. The CDR3 region has the DNA TGCGCCAGCAGCTTGGACAGCTCCTCCTACAATGAGCAGTTCTTC. Variable domain in full (rest from reference TRBV5-1 and TRBJ2-1): KAGVTQTPRYLIKTRGQQVTLSCSPISGHRSVSWYQQTPGQGLQFLFEYFSETQRNKGNFPGRFSGRQFSNSRSEMNVSTLELGDSALYLCASSLDSSSYNEQFFGPGTRLTVL.

The rearrangement uses TRBV19 and TRBJ1-1, with a weak D call TRBD1 (6 bases). Per germline, CDR1 LNHDA and CDR2 SQIVND (reference sequence). The CDR3 totals 12 residues. V dropped 4 bases and J dropped 7 bases, with 10 bases sitting between them. CDR3 amino acids: CASSRLQGEAFF. The CDR3 nucleotides are TGTGCCAGTAGTAGACTACAGGGTGAAGCTTTCTTT.

The V and J genes are TRBV6-5 and TRBJ2-7; 9 positions match TRBD1. Looked up from germline, CDR1 is MNHEY and CDR2 is SVGAGI. V lost 3 bases, J lost 3 bases, and 6 bases stayed unmatched. The CDR3 is 15 residues long. CDR3 loop: CASSYTGQGIYEQYF. The CDR3 bases are TGTGCCAGCAGTTATACCGGACAGGGGATCTACGAGCAGTACTTC.

The chain has TRBV5-1 and TRBJ2-3, with a possible D match to TRBD1 (6 bases). Trimming left V 2 bases short and J 0 bases short, with 13 bases between. This CDR3 has 16 residues. Germline V gives CDR1 SGHRS, CDR2 YFSETQ. The CDR3 here is CASSLEGQYSTDTQYF. CDR3 coding DNA: TGCGCCAGCAGCTTAGAAGGACAGTATAGCACAGATACGCAGTATTTT.

This chain connects TRBV19 to TRBJ1-1; D call uncertain. Germline CDR1 reads LNHDA; CDR2 reads SQIVND (reference sequence). The V gene lost 5 bases and the J gene lost 1 base, with 14 bases spanning the gap. The CDR3 loop spans 15 amino acids. In DNA form, the CDR3 reads TGTGCCAGTAGTCCTACCATCCCCACGAACACTGAAGCTTTCTTT. As protein: CASSPTIPTNTEAFF.

The chain uses TRBV5-6 and TRBJ2-1, with 13 bases fitting TRBD2. CDR3 length equals 16 residues. With 3 bases clipped from V and 9 bases from J, the junction kept 9 bases outside the gene matches. Germline V gives CDR1 SGHDT, CDR2 YYEEEE. CDR3 sequence: CASSSGLAGERPEQFF. In DNA form, the CDR3 reads TGTGCCAGCAGCTCCGGACTAGCGGGAGAACGACCTGAGCAGTTCTTC.

J is TRBJ2-3 and V is TRBV6-6, with 7 positions matching TRBD2. Germline CDR1 reads MNHNY; CDR2 reads SVGAGI (reference sequence). The CDR3 covers 15 residues. Trimming cost V 5 bases and J 0 bases; bases outside gene matches: 5. DNA of the CDR3: TGTGCCAGCAGTCGACTAGCAGCTAGCACAGATACGCAGTATTTT. Its protein is CASSRLAASTDTQYF.

The chain couples TRBV2 to TRBJ2-7; TRBD2 matches at 14 bases. Germline-derived CDR1 and CDR2 are SNHLY and FYNNEI. The V segment lost 7 bases and the J segment 6 bases; nucleotides outside the gene matches: 11. The CDR3 is 16 residues long. The CDR3 protein is CASTINMGLAGVEQYF. The CDR3 coding sequence is TGTGCCAGCACCATTAATATGGGACTAGCGGGAGTCGAGCAGTACTTC.

The chain carries TRBV14 and TRBJ2-1; D is possibly TRBD2 (5 bases). The V and J ends lost 1 base and 8 bases respectively, with 18 bases between them. From germline, CDR1 is SGHDN and CDR2 FVKESK. The CDR3 sequence is 16 residues long. As DNA, the CDR3 is TGTGCCAGCAGCCAAGTCGGAGGAAGTATCGGCTATGAGCAGTTCTTC. Amino acid sequence: CASSQVGGSIGYEQFF.

V usage is TRBV27 and J usage is TRBJ2-1; 8 bases are a match to TRBD1. V dropped 4 bases and J dropped 11; count of bases not matched to a gene: 7. The CDR3 covers 13 residues. Per the germline V gene, CDR1 is MNHEY and CDR2 is SMNVEV (reference sequence). The CDR3 DNA is TGTGCCAGCAGTTCAGGACAGGGTTCGAAGCAGTTCTTC. Encoded protein: CASSSGQGSKQFF.

The chain carries TRBV5-4 and TRBJ1-2, with D perhaps TRBD1 (6 bases). The CDR3 is made up of 13 amino acids. Between the trimmed V and J ends, which lost 0 bases and 7 bases, there was a span of 10 bases. CDR1 is SGHNT and CDR2 is YYREEE in the germline V gene (reference sequence). The CDR3 sequence is CASSLEQGAGYTF. CDR3 DNA: TGTGCCAGCAGCTTGGAACAGGGAGCTGGCTACACCTTC.

The chain joins TRBV19 to TRBJ2-1; D remains unclear. V lost 3 bases, J lost 0 bases, and 9 bases lay in between. The CDR3 runs 15 residues. In germline, CDR1 is LNHDA, CDR2 SQIVND (reference sequence). CDR3: CASSIYPSSYNEQFF. In nucleotides, the CDR3 is TGTGCCAGTAGTATTTACCCGAGCTCCTACAATGAGCAGTTCTTC. The full variable domain, in which reference TRBV19 and TRBJ2-1 provide the parts outside the CDR3, is DGGITQSPKYLFRKEGQNVTLSCEQNLNHDAMYWYRQDPGQGLRLIYYSQIVNDFQKGDIAEGYSVSREKKESFPLTVTSAQKNPTAFYLCASSIYPSSYNEQFFGPGTRLTVL.

The chain carries TRBV2 and TRBJ1-2, with TRBD1 identical over 9 bases. Per the germline V gene, CDR1 is SNHLY and CDR2 is FYNNEI. Trimming at V came to 6 bases and at J to 4 bases, leaving 9 bases not matched to a gene. This CDR3 has 15 amino acids. For the CDR3, the DNA is TGTGCCAGCAGGGATTGGACAGGGGCCGGCTATGGCTACACCTTC. Amino acids: CASRDWTGAGYGYTF. Together with reference TRBV2 and TRBJ1-2, the CDR3 gives the full variable domain: EPEVTQTPSHQVTQMGQEVILRCVPISNHLYFYWYRQILGQKVEFLVSFYNNEISEKSEIFDDQFSVERPDGSNFTLKIRSTKLEDSAMYFCASRDWTGAGYGYTFGSGTRLTVV.

This clone was picked up a small number of times. This chain uses TRBV21-1 with TRBJ1-5; the table's D gene call, TRBD1, was not cross checked with the DNA. TRBV21-1 is noted as a pseudogene. The length of the CDR3 is 15 residues. Here the CDR3 reads CASSPPGGNNQPQHF. The CDR3 DNA is TGTGCCAGCAGCCCCCCAGGGGGAAACAATCAGCCCCAGCATTTT.

The V gene is TRBV19, the J gene TRBJ1-2; possibly TRBD1 for D (5 bases). This CDR3 spans 14 amino acids. Germline V gene lookup returns CDR1 LNHDA and CDR2 SQIVND (reference sequence). V dropped 3 bases and J dropped 4 bases, with 12 bases sitting between them. CDR3 nucleotide sequence: TGTGCCAGTAGTATGTCAGGGAACAGCTATGGCTACACCTTC. Translated, it gives CASSMSGNSYGYTF.

This chain uses TRBV15 with TRBJ1-3; maybe TRBD1 (5 bases). The CDR3 consists of 14 residues. Germline loops: CDR1 LNHNV, CDR2 YYDKDF (reference sequence). V dropped 1 base and J dropped 5 bases, with 9 bases sitting between them. CDR3 loop: CATSRGAGRNTIYF. In DNA form, the CDR3 reads TGTGCCACCAGCAGAGGGGCGGGGCGAAACACCATATATTTT.

The V and J genes are TRBV28 and TRBJ1-1; 7 bases align to TRBD1. The CDR3 totals 15 residues. The germline V gene encodes CDR1 MDHEN and CDR2 SYDVKM. The J segment lost 6 bases and the V segment lost 5 bases, leaving 12 bases of the junction unmatched. The CDR3 DNA reads as TGTGCCAGCAGTAAAGGGGGACAGACATGGGCTGAAGCTTTCTTT. It specifies CASSKGGQTWAEAFF.

This rearrangement joins TRBV6-5 to TRBJ2-5, with 7 bases that match TRBD2. CDR1 is MNHEY and CDR2 is SVGAGI in the germline V gene. The trim removed 6 bases at V and 4 bases at J, leaving 11 bases unmatched. The CDR3 has 15 amino acids. CDR3 DNA: TGTGCCAGCAGCGGCGGAGGGCCTAGCGGAGAGACCCAGTACTTC. This encodes CASSGGGPSGETQYF.

CDR3 protein: CASSPGQGGTEAFF. The DNA for the CDR3 is TGTGCCAGCAGTCCTGGACAGGGGGGCACTGAAGCTTTCTTT. The chain carries TRBV11-2 and TRBJ1-1; 10 nucleotides align to TRBD1. This CDR3 has 14 residues. V was pared by 6 bases and J by 4 bases, with 5 bases of the junction left unmatched. CDR1 is SGHAT and CDR2 is FQNNGV in the germline V gene.

This chain connects TRBV19 to TRBJ2-1; 7 bases line up with TRBD2. Germline trimming cut 3 bases from V and 7 bases from J; bases unmatched to any gene: 12. Germline V gives CDR1 LNHDA, CDR2 SQIVND (reference sequence). CDR3 size: 16 residues. This CDR3 reads CASSMERGNLANEQFF. The CDR3 DNA is TGTGCCAGTAGTATGGAGCGGGGTAACTTGGCGAATGAGCAGTTCTTC. The full variable domain, rest sourced from reference TRBV19 and TRBJ2-1, is DGGITQSPKYLFRKEGQNVTLSCEQNLNHDAMYWYRQDPGQGLRLIYYSQIVNDFQKGDIAEGYSVSREKKESFPLTVTSAQKNPTAFYLCASSMERGNLANEQFFGPGTRLTVL.

This chain joins TRBV7-8 and TRBJ2-1; 7 bases agree with TRBD1. The V gene end was trimmed by 1 base and the J gene end by 7 bases; junction bases not matched to a gene: 7. Per germline, CDR1 SGHVS and CDR2 FQNEAQ. The CDR3 covers 15 residues. The CDR3 here is CASSLVLQGKNEQFF. The CDR3 bases are TGTGCCAGCAGCTTAGTCCTACAGGGGAAAAATGAGCAGTTCTTC.